This T cell receptor (beta chain) was retrieved from a study of cytomegalovirus exposure and HLA in healthy donors. Study-level information: Most genotyped donors, over 70% of roughly 400, had Caucasian-associated genetic ancestry. Findings of the study overall: Presence/absence results assume similar sequencing depth per donor, which may not hold. A later analysis showed that HLA-associated TCR beta chains had undergone more clonal expansion than equally common others. A few CMV-associated chains proved CMV antigen-specific in vitro.

This clone appeared a few times. Its antigen is not known. Primers: 60 Vbeta forward and 13 Jbeta reverse. Produced via immunoSEQ multiplex PCR; TCRdb's table is partial and in-frame only. Of under 150,000 clones listed, over 70% were seen once; the top ten hold less than 4%. The CDR3 has 14 amino acids. Trimming shortened V by 5 bases and J by 4 bases, and 14 bases separated the two germline ends. Germline CDR1 and CDR2: MNHNS and SASEGT. Source material: PBMCs. The chain uses TRBV6-1 and TRBJ1-2; tentatively, D is TRBD1 (5 bases). The TCR comes from a young man in good health and CMV-seronegative. This CDR3 reads CASSFRQTRYGYTF. Here the CDR3 DNA reads TGTGCCAGCAGTTTTCGACAGACCCGCTATGGCTACACCTTC.